The 20 T cell receptor beta chains in this list originate from one sample, sequenced in a study of OX40 agonist ivuxolimab in advanced cancers. Clones were sequenced by immunoSEQ multiplex PCR, and TCRdb holds only the in-frame ones, with some missing. This sample has approximately 69,000 clones, with about four fifths found just once. The sequencing used CD4+ or CD8+ T cells sorted from blood, collected in a trial of the OX40 agonist ivuxolimab. Receptors originate from an adult with an advanced solid tumor such as melanoma, head and neck, liver or kidney cancer.

The chain combines TRBV6-5 with TRBJ2-3; D remains unclear. Germline loops: CDR1 MNHEY, CDR2 SVGAGI. The CDR3 runs to 13 residues. V gave up 4 bases and J gave up 0 bases, with 5 bases separating them. CDR3 sequence (DNA): TGTGCCAGCAGTTCCCCGAGCACAGATACGCAGTATTTT. It specifies CASSSPSTDTQYF.

CDR3 sequence: CASSWVRSSYNEQFF. The CDR3 nucleotides are TGCGCCAGCAGCTGGGTGCGGAGCTCCTACAATGAGCAGTTCTTC. The J gene is TRBJ2-1, the V gene TRBV5-1; no clear D gene. V was trimmed by 3 bases and J by 0 bases, leaving 10 bases between them. This CDR3 is 15 amino acids long. Looked up from germline, CDR1 is SGHRS and CDR2 is YFSETQ.

The chain employs TRBV5-1 and TRBJ2-3, with D maybe TRBD2 (6 bases). Germline CDR1 SGHRS, CDR2 YFSETQ. The CDR3 contains 17 residues. The V end lost 4 bases, the J end lost 3 bases, and 21 bases lay between the germline ends. CDR3 residues: CASSPLQAGYTTDTQYF. CDR3 in DNA: TGCGCCAGCAGCCCCCTACAGGCGGGGTATACTACAGATACGCAGTATTTT. The variable domain in full, with the rest retrieved from reference TRBV5-1 and TRBJ2-3, is KAGVTQTPRYLIKTRGQQVTLSCSPISGHRSVSWYQQTPGQGLQFLFEYFSETQRNKGNFPGRFSGRQFSNSRSEMNVSTLELGDSALYLCASSPLQAGYTTDTQYFGPGTRLTVL.

The CDR3 here is CASSPGSRGLYEQYF. CDR3 in DNA: TGTGCCAGCAGCCCCGGGTCGAGGGGGCTCTACGAGCAGTACTTC. This rearrangement joins TRBV5-4 to TRBJ2-7; TRBD1 matches at 7 bases. Trimming took 4 bases from V and 3 from J; bases not matched to a gene: 10. This CDR3 is built from 15 residues. Germline values: CDR1 SGHNT, CDR2 YYREEE (reference sequence).

This clone was detected only a few times. This chain links TRBV2 with TRBJ2-2, with D uncertain. CDR3 length: 13 residues. CDR1 is SNHLY, CDR2 FYNNEI, per germline. Trimming took 4 bases from V and 7 from J, leaving 10 bases between them. The CDR3 DNA sequence: TGTGCCAGCAGTGTCCACCGGAGCGGGGAGCTGTTTTTT. Its translation is CASSVHRSGELFF.

This clone was counted ten times or more. CDR3 sequence (DNA): TGTGCCATCAGTGCCGGAGGCCGGCAGGGTTCACCCCTCCACTTT. Amino acid sequence: CAISAGGRQGSPLHF. The J gene is TRBJ1-6, the V gene TRBV10-3; tentatively, D is TRBD1 (5 bases). V was shortened by 4 bases and J by 9 bases, with 16 bases between the two germline ends. This CDR3 has 15 amino acids. CDR1 ENHRY and CDR2 SYGVKD come from the germline V gene.

The chain is built from TRBV27 and TRBJ2-3, with TRBD2 matching over 7 bases. This CDR3 comprises 11 residues. Germline CDR1 is MNHEY and CDR2 is SMNVEV (reference sequence). Trimming at V came to 5 bases and at J to 9 bases, leaving 2 bases not matched to a gene. The CDR3 sequence: CASSPGGTQYF. In nucleotides, the CDR3 is TGTGCCAGCAGTCCCGGGGGGACGCAGTATTTT.

This clone came up once. The chain is built from TRBV7-8 and TRBJ2-5; 8 bases match TRBD1. The end of the DNA is better explained by TRBJ2-7, so the J call may be wrong. This CDR3 spans 14 amino acids. Germline CDR1 and CDR2: SGHVS and FQNEAQ. The CDR3 sequence is CASSSVGQGYEQYF. CDR3 coding DNA: TGTGCCAGCAGCTCCGTCGGACAGGGCTACGAGCAGTACTTC.

The V call is TRBV13, the J call TRBJ1-1, with D tentatively TRBD1 (5 bases). V lost 5 bases and J lost 1, with 11 bases in between. This CDR3 is 14 amino acids long. From germline, CDR1 is PRHDT and CDR2 FYEKMQ (reference sequence). The CDR3 reads CASSPTGGNTEAFF. Here the CDR3 DNA reads TGTGCCAGCAGCCCGACCGGGGGGAACACTGAAGCTTTCTTT.

A single count supports this clone. The identical CDR3 is also encoded by other nucleotide sequences in the sample. V gene TRBV29-1 combines with J gene TRBJ2-3; D not certain. Germline lookup yields CDR1 SQVTM and CDR2 ANQGSEA. V gave up 3 bases and J gave up 0 bases, with 4 bases separating them. The CDR3 is 12 amino acids. The CDR3 DNA reads as TGCAGCGTTGACCCGAGCACAGATACGCAGTATTTT. It yields the protein CSVDPSTDTQYF.

The chain couples TRBV11-3 to TRBJ1-1, with D maybe TRBD1 (5 bases). The germline gives CDR1 SGHNT, CDR2 YENEEA. The CDR3 has 13 amino acids. V was shortened by 3 bases and J by 2 bases, with 7 bases between the two germline ends. The CDR3 loop reads CASSFGANTEAFF. The CDR3, as DNA: TGTGCCAGCAGCTTTGGGGCCAACACTGAAGCTTTCTTT.

The J gene is TRBJ1-2, the V gene TRBV7-2; D might be TRBD1 (6 bases). This CDR3 region has 17 residues. CDR1 and CDR2 (germline): SGHTA, FQGNSA. V shed 3 bases and J shed 5 bases, with 22 bases lying between them. The chain's CDR3 is CASSFDRGQGILYGYTF. The DNA of the CDR3 is TGTGCCAGCAGCTTTGACCGTGGTCAGGGGATTTTATATGGCTACACCTTC.

The chain uses TRBV7-2 and TRBJ1-6, with D uncertain. In germline, CDR1 is SGHTA, CDR2 FQGNSA. This CDR3 contains 13 residues. V lost 1 base to trimming and J lost 8 bases, with 6 bases between them. The CDR3 protein is CASSLVYDSPLHF. In DNA, the CDR3 is TGTGCCAGCAGCTTAGTGTATGATTCACCCCTCCACTTT.

This chain joins TRBV19 and TRBJ2-6; D is perhaps TRBD1 (6 bases). There are 17 residues in the CDR3. Trimming left V 8 bases short and J 0 bases short, with 17 bases between. Looked up from germline, CDR1 is LNHDA and CDR2 is SQIVND (reference sequence). CDR3 sequence: CASHLQGISSGANVLTF. CDR3 in DNA: TGTGCCAGTCACCTACAGGGAATCAGCTCTGGGGCCAACGTCCTGACTTTC.

This sequence joins TRBV6-5 and TRBJ2-6; the D is unclear. Trimming removed 4 bases from V and 2 bases from J, with 12 bases in between. The CDR3 has 16 residues. Germline loops: CDR1 MNHEY, CDR2 SVGAGI. CDR3 coding DNA: TGTGCCAGCAGTTTTCGATCGGGCGCTGGGGCCAACGTCCTGACTTTC. Encoded protein: CASSFRSGAGANVLTF.

This clone appeared a single time. The V and J genes are TRBV4-2 and TRBJ2-5, with TRBD1 matching over 7 bases. TRBJ2-7 explains the end of the DNA better; the J call may be wrong. In germline, CDR1 is LGHNA, CDR2 YNFKEQ. The CDR3 is 16 amino acids. The CDR3 nucleotides read TGTGCCAGCAGCCAAGACGTACAGGGGAAAGCGTACGAGCAGTACTTC. Translation: CASSQDVQGKAYEQYF.

The J gene is TRBJ1-1, the V gene TRBV7-3; maybe TRBD1 (6 bases). Trimming shortened V by 5 bases and J by 3 bases, and 16 bases separated the two germline ends. The CDR3 consists of 15 residues. From germline, CDR1 is SGHTA and CDR2 FQGTGA. DNA for the CDR3: TGTGCCAGCAGCGGAAACAGGGTTGGGGACACTGAAGCTTTCTTT. As protein: CASSGNRVGDTEAFF.

The chain links TRBV4-3 to TRBJ2-2; weak D call: TRBD1 (5 bases). V dropped 0 bases and J dropped 1 base, with 12 bases sitting between them. Germline V gives CDR1 LGHNA, CDR2 YSLEER. CDR3 size: 17 residues. The CDR3: CASSQDYSGKNTGELFF. CDR3 in DNA: TGCGCCAGCAGCCAAGATTATTCAGGGAAGAACACCGGGGAGCTGTTTTTT.

The rearrangement links TRBV6-6 to TRBJ1-2; possible D gene TRBD1, 5 bases. V lost 0 bases, J lost 8 bases, and 13 bases lay in between. The germline V gene has CDR1 MNHNY and CDR2 SVGAGI (reference sequence). The CDR3 runs to 14 residues. This chain's CDR3 is CASSYSSGMRGYTF. The CDR3 coding sequence is TGTGCCAGCAGTTACTCGTCAGGGATGAGGGGCTACACCTTC.

In its sample, this clone was seen once. The chain has TRBV5-5 and TRBJ2-7, with 7 bases identical to TRBD2. Trimming removed 6 bases from V and 6 bases from J; junction bases left unmatched: 12. CDR1 and CDR2 from the germline V gene are SGHKS and YYEKEE (reference sequence). This CDR3 region has 14 residues. CDR3 nucleotides: TGTGCCAGCACCTCGGGGGGTTCATCGGTCGAGCAGTACTTC. Translation: CASTSGGSSVEQYF. Based on the CDR3 plus reference TRBV5-5 and TRBJ2-7, the full variable domain is DAGVTQSPTHLIKTRGQQVTLRCSPISGHKSVSWYQQVLGQGPQFIFQYYEKEERGRGNFPDRFSARQFPNYSSELNVNALLLGDSALYLCASTSGGSSVEQYFGPGTRLTVT.